This T cell receptor (beta chain) is drawn from a study of T cells in Graves' hyperthyroidism and ophthalmopathy. RNA transcripts provided the source from which TCR beta CDR3 regions were amplified. The HTBI primer set served for first-round RT-PCR of the TCR CDR3. One entry per CDR3 protein, called by TCRdb with MiXCR from the multiplex PCR reads. Counted here are about half a million distinct CDR3 sequences, 20% to 25% occurring once; the ten biggest clones make up 26%. Study results and caveats: Ophthalmopathy prediction by the model preceded onset by a median approximately 5.9 months.

In this sample, this clonotype turned up many times. Its specificity is not known. V dropped 2 bases and J dropped 3; count of bases not matched to a gene: 19. The CDR3 extends over 20 amino acids. Germline V CDR1 and CDR2: SQVTM, ANQGSEA. The sample was blood. The rearrangement uses TRBV29-1 and TRBJ1-2, with 12 nucleotides matching TRBD1. This TCR was sampled from a man aged 18 to 30 with Graves' hyperthyroidism. The CDR3 region is CSVEPTPIGDRGPLYYGYTF. The CDR3 DNA reads as TGCAGCGTTGAACCCACCCCTATCGGGGACAGGGGGCCCCTATACTATGGCTACACCTTC.